A selection of T cell receptor beta chains follows, all from one sample in a study of beta chain features in type 1 diabetes. The assay was immunoSEQ multiplex PCR, and TCRdb's table has in-frame clones only and misses some. The table shows 250,000 to 350,000 clones, with around an eighth occurring only once. The sequenced material came from naive CD4+ T cells from blood. The receptors come from a man aged 25-45 years with type 1 diabetes. CDR3s include the opening cysteine and the closing phenylalanine or tryptophan. D genes are given only for firm matches. Clone size, where shown, is once, few, many, or a class for clones that have expanded.

j_call | clone_size | d_call | v_call | cdr3_nt | cdr3_aa
TRBJ2-7 | . | . | TRBV7-2 | TGTGCCAGCAGGAGCGGAGGGTGGGGCGAGCAGTACTTC | CASRSGGWGEQYF
TRBJ1-4 | . | . | TRBV5-4 | TGTGCCAGCAGCCTAGGGGGGGCTAATGAAAAACTGTTTTTT | CASSLGGANEKLFF
TRBJ2-1 | . | TRBD1 | TRBV15 | TGTGCCACCAGCACAGGGACAGGGGGGTTCAATGAGCAGTTCTTC | CATSTGTGGFNEQFF
TRBJ1-5 | . | . | TRBV7-2 | TGTGCCAGCACGAAACAGCTCAATCAGCCCCAGCATTTT | CASTKQLNQPQHF
TRBJ1-2 | few | TRBD1 | TRBV6-1 | TGTGCCAGCAGCGCGTCAGGGGGCTACTATGGCTACACCTTC | CASSASGGYYGYTF
TRBJ1-1 | few | . | TRBV18 | TGTGCCAGCCAGCCAGCCTCGGGTAAGAACACTGAAGCTTTCTTT | CASQPASGKNTEAFF
TRBJ2-1 | . | TRBD1 | TRBV7-9 | TGTGCCAGCAGCTTAGGGGACAGTAACAACAATGAGCAGTTCTTC | CASSLGDSNNNEQFF
TRBJ2-7 | few | TRBD1 | TRBV7-9 | TGTGCCAGCAGCAACCAGGGGGCCTACGAGCAGTACTTC | CASSNQGAYEQYF
TRBJ2-1 | . | TRBD2 | TRBV28 | TGTGCCAGCCAGTCCTCCGGGACTATCAATGAGCAGTTCTTC | CASQSSGTINEQFF
TRBJ1-5 | . | . | TRBV9 | TGTGCCAGCAGCGTAGAAGGTCCGGGAGTAGGTTCGAGTCAGCCCCAGCATTTT | CASSVEGPGVGSSQPQHF
TRBJ2-5 | . | TRBD2 | TRBV6-1 | TGTGCCAGCAGGAGGGGACTAGAAGAGACCCAGTACTTC | CASRRGLEETQYF
TRBJ2-4 | few | TRBD2 | TRBV7-9 | TGTGCCAGCAGCTCCTGGACTAGCGGGAGGGGCGAGGACATTCAGTACTTC | CASSSWTSGRGEDIQYF
TRBJ2-1 | . | TRBD2 | TRBV7-6 | TGTGCCAGCAGCTTAGGACTAGCGGCCAATGAGCAGTTCTTC | CASSLGLAANEQFF
TRBJ2-3 | few | TRBD2 | TRBV5-1 | TGCGCCAGCAGCCCTGGACTAGCGGGAGTGAAAGATACGCAGTATTTT | CASSPGLAGVKDTQYF
TRBJ1-5 | . | . | TRBV2 | TGTGCCAGCAGTGACAGGGCCAAACAGCCCCAGCATTTT | CASSDRAKQPQHF
TRBJ1-5 | . | . | TRBV28 | TGTGCCACCAACCTCCAGAGTAGTCAGTGGGGCCTAACGGCCCTCAATCAGCCCCAGCATTTT | CATNLQSSQWGLTALNQPQHF
TRBJ2-7 | . | TRBD2 | TRBV5-1 | TGCGCCAGCAGCATTGATTTTCCCGGGACTAAGTACTTC | CASSIDFPGTKYF
TRBJ2-1 | . | TRBD2 | TRBV7-9 | TGTGCCAGCAGTCGTCTAGCGGGAGAATCGCAGGAGCAGTTCTTC | CASSRLAGESQEQFF
TRBJ1-1 | . | . | TRBV29-1 | TGCAGCGTTCCCCGGGAGGGAACCGGAGCTTTCTTT | CSVPREGTGAFF
TRBJ2-1 | . | TRBD1 | TRBV9 | TGTGCCAGCAGCGTAGGAGACAGGGGGCTTGATGAGCAGTTCTTC | CASSVGDRGLDEQFF
TRBJ2-7 | . | TRBD1 | TRBV19 | TGTGCCAGTAGCCGTGGACAGGGGGCCTACGAGCAGTACTTC | CASSRGQGAYEQYF
TRBJ1-4 | . | . | TRBV5-1 | TGCGCCAGCACTCCCCTCGGTGCCACTAATGAAAAACTGTTTTTT | CASTPLGATNEKLFF
TRBJ2-7 | few | . | TRBV12-2 | TGTGCAAGTCGCCCCGGACAGGAGCAGTACTTC | CASRPGQEQYF
TRBJ1-5 | few | . | TRBV2 | TGTGCCAGCAGTCTTCAGGGTGGGCAGCCCCAGCATTTT | CASSLQGGQPQHF
TRBJ1-5 | few | . | TRBV28 | TGTGCCAGCAGTTTAAGCAATAGCAATCAGCCCCAGCATTTT | CASSLSNSNQPQHF
TRBJ2-5 | . | TRBD2 | TRBV7-3 | TGTGCCAGCAGCTTAACCGGCTCTAGCGGCCAAGAGACCCAGTACTTC | CASSLTGSSGQETQYF
TRBJ2-3 | few | TRBD2 | TRBV7-2 | TGTGCCAGCAGCTTAGTCCGGGACTACACAGATACGCAGTATTTT | CASSLVRDYTDTQYF
TRBJ2-1 | few | TRBD2 | TRBV5-6 | TGTGCCAGCAGCCCTCTGGGGCGGGGCGGGAGCGGCGAGCAGTTCTTC | CASSPLGRGGSGEQFF
TRBJ1-2 | few | TRBD1 | TRBV7-9 | TGTGCCAGCAGCTGGACAGGGTTTGGTGGCTACACCTTC | CASSWTGFGGYTF
TRBJ1-1 | few | TRBD1 | TRBV7-3 | TGTGCCAGCAGCGTACCGAGGACAGGGGGCGTTGGGTTGATTGGTGAAGCTTTCTTT | CASSVPRTGGVGLIGEAFF
TRBJ2-1 | few | . | TRBV29-1 | TGCAGCGTTGAAGGAGGTGGCACCTACAATGAGCAGTTCTTC | CSVEGGGTYNEQFF
TRBJ2-7 | few | TRBD2 | TRBV13 | TGTGCCAGGGCGAGAGCGGGAGCTTGCTACGAGCAGTACTTC | CARARAGACYEQYF
TRBJ2-1 | . | . | TRBV29-1 | TGCAGCGTTGATGTGAGGAGCTCCTACAATGAGCAGTTCTTC | CSVDVRSSYNEQFF
TRBJ2-7 | few | TRBD1 | TRBV5-1 | TGCGCCAGCAGCTCTCCCCCGGGACAGGGGCTGTACGAGCAGTACTTC | CASSSPPGQGLYEQYF
TRBJ2-7 | few | TRBD1 | TRBV6-5 | TGTGCCAGCAGTCCAGGGGGCTTCTACGAGCAGTACTTC | CASSPGGFYEQYF
TRBJ2-7 | . | . | TRBV29-1 | TGCAGCGTTGAAACGTCGTCCGTGAGTCACGAGCAGTACTTC | CSVETSSVSHEQYF
TRBJ1-2 | . | . | TRBV9 | TGTGCCAGCAGCCCCCGGGACATATCTAACTATGGCTACACCTTC | CASSPRDISNYGYTF
TRBJ1-1 | . | . | TRBV28 | TGTGCCAGCGGAACAGGGAACACTGAAGCTTTCTTT | CASGTGNTEAFF
TRBJ2-1 | few | . | TRBV7-3 | TGTGCCAGCAGCCCAACAGTATTAGCCTACAATGAGCAGTTCTTC | CASSPTVLAYNEQFF
TRBJ2-1 | . | TRBD2 | TRBV5-6 | TGTGCCAGCAGCTTGGCGCGACTAGCGGGATTCAATGAGCAGTTCTTC | CASSLARLAGFNEQFF
TRBJ1-1 | few | . | TRBV14 | TGTGCCAGCAGCCTTCAGGCGAACACTGAAGCTTTCTTT | CASSLQANTEAFF
TRBJ1-1 | . | . | TRBV9 | TGTGCCAGCAGCGTAAACGGGAACACTGAAGCTTTCTTT | CASSVNGNTEAFF
TRBJ2-7 | . | . | TRBV5-4 | TGTGCCAGCACCCGGGGGGCAGAGCCGACCTACGAGCAGTACTTC | CASTRGAEPTYEQYF
TRBJ1-4 | few | . | TRBV15 | TGTGCCACCAGCAGGAGGACAGAGAAAGCAGAAAAACTGTTTTTT | CATSRRTEKAEKLFF
TRBJ2-4 | . | TRBD2 | TRBV28 | TGTGCCAGCACCAAGAGGGGAGGGGCCAAAAACATTCAGTACTTC | CASTKRGGAKNIQYF
TRBJ2-7 | few | . | TRBV28 | TGTGCCAGCAGTCCCCCGGGGTTTCCCTACGAGCAGTACTTC | CASSPPGFPYEQYF
TRBJ1-4 | few | TRBD1 | TRBV29-1 | TGCAGCGTTGGACAGGGAAGCGAAAAACTGTTTTTT | CSVGQGSEKLFF
TRBJ2-7 | few | . | TRBV21-1 | TGTGCCAGCAGCAAAGGTCCAGGGGCCTACGAGCAGTACTTC | CASSKGPGAYEQYF
TRBJ2-3 | few | . | TRBV7-8 | TGTGCCAGCAGCTTAGTTAGCGGACCCACAGATACGCAGTATTTT | CASSLVSGPTDTQYF
TRBJ2-3 | . | TRBD1 | TRBV7-2 | TGTGCCAGCAGCTTAAGGGCGCTGACAGGGGGCTTGGATACGCAGTATTTT | CASSLRALTGGLDTQYF
TRBJ2-1 | few | . | TRBV6-5 | TGTGCCAGCAGCCACCGTAGCCATGAGCAGTTCTTC | CASSHRSHEQFF
TRBJ2-3 | few | . | TRBV9 | TGTGCCAGCAGCGTATGGGGAAGGGGCGCAGATACGCAGTATTTT | CASSVWGRGADTQYF